What follows are 26 T cell receptor beta chains derived from one specimen sequenced in a study of cytomegalovirus exposure and HLA in healthy donors. In the PCR, 60 Vbeta and 13 Jbeta primers were used. Profiling relied on immunoSEQ multiplex PCR, and the TCRdb table lists in-frame clones only, not all of them. The listing records tens of thousands of clones. The sequenced sample consisted of PBMCs. The receptors were sampled from a female donor in good health and CMV-seropositive.

The genes are TRBV5-1 and TRBJ2-7, with TRBD2 identical over 9 bases. The germline V gene encodes CDR1 SGHRS and CDR2 YFSETQ. The CDR3 totals 13 residues. V gave up 0 bases and J gave up 7 bases; unmatched junction bases: 2. CDR3 bases: TGCGCCAGCAGCTTGGCCACTAGCGGGGAGCAGTACTTC. Encoded protein: CASSLATSGEQYF.

The J gene is TRBJ1-4, the V gene TRBV19; tentative D call: TRBD1 (6 bases). V gave up 5 bases and J gave up 7 bases, with 17 bases separating them. Per germline, CDR1 LNHDA and CDR2 SQIVND (reference sequence). The CDR3 spans 15 residues. CDR3 in amino acids: CASSRRPGGGEKLFF. The CDR3 DNA is TGTGCCAGTAGTCGACGGCCGGGAGGGGGTGAAAAACTGTTTTTT.

The rearrangement uses TRBV27 and TRBJ2-1, with TRBD2 identical over 12 bases. Germline V gene data show CDR1 as MNHEY and CDR2 as SMNVEV (reference sequence). V lost 5 bases and J lost 4; bases outside the gene matches: 3. The CDR3 consists of 15 residues. The CDR3 sequence is CASSLAGGSYNEQFF. CDR3 DNA: TGTGCCAGCAGTCTAGCGGGAGGGTCATACAATGAGCAGTTCTTC.

This chain connects TRBV7-9 to TRBJ2-2, with D uncertain. Germline-derived CDR1 and CDR2 are SEHNR and FQNEAQ (reference sequence). The CDR3 consists of 14 residues. Trimming took off 0 bases at V and 5 bases at J, with 7 bases between the two ends. CDR3 nucleotides: TGTGCCAGCAGCTTAGCGCGGAGAACCGGGGAGCTGTTTTTT. Its protein is CASSLARRTGELFF.

The chain employs TRBV29-1 and TRBJ2-7; TRBD2 matches 9 bases. The CDR3 runs to 13 residues. CDR1 and CDR2 from the germline V gene are SQVTM and ANQGSEA. Losses at the gene ends were 4 bases for V and 3 bases for J; bases not matched to a gene: 4. The CDR3 DNA reads as TGCAGCGTTGGGGCTAGCGGGGTCTACGAGCAGTACTTC. Translation: CSVGASGVYEQYF.

This chain links TRBV25-1 with TRBJ2-1, with 10 bases fitting TRBD2. V lost 4 bases, J lost 5 bases, and 8 bases stayed unmatched. CDR1 and CDR2 from the germline V gene are MGHDK and SYGVNS. The CDR3 extends over 16 amino acids. This CDR3 is CASSVTKRGGDNEQFF. CDR3 bases: TGTGCCAGCAGTGTAACGAAGCGGGGGGGGGACAATGAGCAGTTCTTC.

The genes are TRBV4-1 and TRBJ2-5, with 8 bases identical to TRBD1. V lost 5 bases and J lost 5; bases outside the gene matches: 4. Germline V gene lookup returns CDR1 MGHRA and CDR2 YSYEKL. This CDR3 has 13 residues. The CDR3 is CASSLTGGETQYF. Written as DNA, the CDR3 is TGCGCCAGCAGCTTAACAGGGGGTGAGACCCAGTACTTC.

The rearrangement links TRBV7-3 to TRBJ2-3; 9 nucleotides match TRBD2. The CDR3 has 18 residues. Germline V gives CDR1 SGHTA, CDR2 FQGTGA. The ends lost 5 bases at V and 0 bases at J; junction bases unmatched: 12. Here the CDR3 DNA reads TGTGCCAGCAGCCCATCCTCTACTACTAGCGGGAGCACAGATACGCAGTATTTT. This gives the protein CASSPSSTTSGSTDTQYF.

V usage is TRBV4-1 and J usage is TRBJ1-2, with D unresolved. The ends were cut back, 0 bases at V and 8 bases at J, with 28 bases in the middle. CDR3 size: 19 residues. The germline CDR1 and CDR2 sequences are MGHRA and YSYEKL. This chain's CDR3 is CASSQESRAASRRSRGYTF. DNA for the CDR3: TGCGCCAGCAGCCAAGAAAGTAGGGCGGCGTCGAGGAGGAGTCGAGGCTACACCTTC.

V usage is TRBV7-6 and J usage is TRBJ1-1, with D tentatively TRBD1 (5 bases). V was clipped by 5 bases and J by 2 bases, with 15 bases between them. Per the germline V gene, CDR1 is SGHVS and CDR2 is FNYEAQ. This CDR3 comprises 15 residues. The CDR3 region is CASSQSVTENTEAFF. The CDR3 DNA is TGTGCCAGCAGCCAATCTGTGACAGAAAACACTGAAGCTTTCTTT.

The gene calls are TRBV6-6 and TRBJ2-7; TRBD1 aligns across 8 bases. With 9 bases clipped from V and 5 bases from J, the junction kept 9 bases outside the gene matches. CDR1 is MNHNY and CDR2 is SVGAGI in the germline V gene (reference sequence). The CDR3 spans 13 residues. In DNA form, the CDR3 reads TGTGCCAGTCGGTCTTCAGGGGGCCACGAGCAGTACTTC. Its protein is CASRSSGGHEQYF.

Measured by frequency, this clone is medium-sized. The chain carries TRBV6-5 and TRBJ2-2, with 8 bases lining up with TRBD2. CDR1 and CDR2 from the germline V gene are MNHEY and SVGAGI. There are 13 residues in the CDR3. The J segment lost 5 bases and the V segment lost 8 bases, leaving 4 bases of the junction unmatched. CDR3 sequence reads: CASGTGGTGELFF. The CDR3, as DNA: TGTGCCAGCGGAACGGGAGGGACCGGGGAGCTGTTTTTT.

The chain couples TRBV29-1 to TRBJ2-3, with 9 bases matching TRBD1. CDR1 and CDR2 from the germline V gene are SQVTM and ANQGSEA. The CDR3 spans 14 residues. V trimming: 6 bases; J trimming: 2 bases; junction bases outside the gene matches: 6. The CDR3 spells CSVGTGTDTDTQYF. The CDR3 DNA is TGCAGCGTGGGGACAGGGACTGACACAGATACGCAGTATTTT.

The chain joins TRBV6-5 to TRBJ2-7; D is perhaps TRBD1 (5 bases). Trimming took off 2 bases at V and 6 bases at J, with 14 bases between the two ends. Per germline, CDR1 MNHEY and CDR2 SVGAGI. CDR3 length equals 14 residues. CDR3 sequence: CASSYGAETGEQYF. In nucleotides, the CDR3 is TGTGCCAGCAGTTACGGGGCGGAAACGGGCGAGCAGTACTTC.

The CDR3 sequence: CASSVDSSPAGDTQYF. CDR3 coding DNA: TGTGCCAGCAGCGTAGATAGCTCCCCCGCCGGAGATACGCAGTATTTT. The genes are TRBV9 and TRBJ2-3; D gene unclear. Germline values: CDR1 SGDLS, CDR2 YYNGEE. This CDR3 contains 16 residues. V gave up 0 bases and J gave up 5 bases, with 16 bases separating them. The complete variable domain, with remaining parts taken from reference TRBV9 and TRBJ2-3, reads DSGVTQTPKHLITATGQRVTLRCSPRSGDLSVYWYQQSLDQGLQFLIQYYNGEERAKGNILERFSAQQFPDLHSELNLSSLELGDSALYFCASSVDSSPAGDTQYFGPGTRLTVL.

The rearrangement uses TRBV2 and TRBJ2-7; 12 bases line up with TRBD2. Germline loops: CDR1 SNHLY, CDR2 FYNNEI. The CDR3 runs to 14 residues. V lost 4 bases and J lost 11; bases outside the gene matches: 9. As DNA, the CDR3 is TGTGCCAGCAGTGTAGGTCTAGCGGGAGGGTTTGAGTACTTC. It is translated as CASSVGLAGGFEYF.

This chain connects TRBV28 to TRBJ2-5, with 8 bases identical to TRBD1. Germline V lookup: CDR1 MDHEN, CDR2 SYDVKM. V lost 6 bases and J lost 7; bases outside the gene matches: 10. This CDR3 region has 14 residues. CDR3 amino acids: CASRRDLTGGTQYF. The CDR3 coding sequence is TGTGCCAGCAGACGGGACCTAACAGGGGGGACCCAGTACTTC.

V and J are TRBV6-5 and TRBJ2-1; 9 bases are shared with TRBD2. The CDR3 has 14 residues. Germline values: CDR1 MNHEY, CDR2 SVGAGI. Germline trimming cut 2 bases from V and 6 bases from J; bases unmatched to any gene: 2. CDR3 in DNA: TGTGCCAGCAGTTACGGGACTAGCAGCAATGAGCAGTTCTTC. Amino acid sequence: CASSYGTSSNEQFF.

The V call is TRBV5-1, the J call TRBJ1-2; TRBD1 might be the D (5 bases). Germline CDR1 is SGHRS and CDR2 is YFSETQ. There are 14 residues in the CDR3. V dropped 3 bases and J dropped 4 bases, with 13 bases sitting between them. CDR3 loop: CASSWRGEAYGYTF. The CDR3 nucleotides read TGCGCCAGCAGCTGGCGGGGGGAGGCCTATGGCTACACCTTC.

This chain uses TRBV18 with TRBJ2-7, with 8 bases matching TRBD1. V shed 3 bases, J shed 4 bases, and the junction held 11 bases outside the gene matches. CDR3 length: 16 residues. Germline assignment: CDR1 KGHSH and CDR2 LQKENI. The CDR3 is CASSPQAGGREYEQYF. CDR3 DNA: TGTGCCAGCTCACCTCAAGCAGGGGGCCGGGAATACGAGCAGTACTTC.

The V gene is TRBV18, the J gene TRBJ2-1; 8 bases are a match to TRBD2. This CDR3 region has 15 residues. Germline assignment: CDR1 KGHSH and CDR2 LQKENI. The V gene end was trimmed by 5 bases and the J gene end by 6 bases; junction bases not matched to a gene: 9. The CDR3 here is CASSDGLAEGNEQFF. DNA for the CDR3: TGTGCCAGCTCAGATGGACTAGCCGAGGGCAATGAGCAGTTCTTC.

With regard to this clone: The sample holds other DNA sequences that translate to the same CDR3. The DNA of the CDR3 is TGTGCCAGCTCACCCTTAGCGGGAGGTTCCACAGATACGCAGTATTTT. Its protein product is CASSPLAGGSTDTQYF. The chain recombines TRBV18 with TRBJ2-3, with 10 nucleotides matching TRBD2. CDR3 length equals 16 residues. V was pared by 3 bases and J by 2 bases, with 5 bases of the junction left unmatched. From germline, CDR1 is KGHSH and CDR2 LQKENI.

This chain connects TRBV7-9 to TRBJ2-1; TRBD2 might be the D (5 bases). The V gene lost 2 bases and the J gene lost 5 bases, with 22 bases spanning the gap. Germline CDR1 reads SEHNR; CDR2 reads FQNEAQ (reference sequence). There are 18 residues in the CDR3. The CDR3 loop is CASSLSRDRIRLHNEQFF. CDR3 sequence (DNA): TGTGCCAGCAGCTTATCGCGAGACCGAATTCGACTACACAATGAGCAGTTCTTC.

Turning to this clone: Other DNA sequences within the sample encode an identical CDR3. The chain recombines TRBV6-5 with TRBJ1-2; 9 positions match TRBD1. Germline trimming cut 2 bases from V and 7 bases from J; bases unmatched to any gene: 2. Per germline, CDR1 MNHEY and CDR2 SVGAGI. The CDR3 totals 13 residues. The CDR3: CASSYDRGSGYTF. In DNA, the CDR3 is TGTGCCAGCAGTTACGACAGGGGGTCTGGCTACACCTTC.

Details on this clone: This CDR3 is also generated by other DNA sequences in the sample. The gene calls are TRBV1 and TRBJ1-2; TRBD1, the table's D call, was not compared with the DNA. TRBV1 counts as a pseudogene. The CDR3 totals 13 residues. In DNA, the CDR3 is TGCACCAGCAGCCCCGGACAGAACTATGGCTACACCTTC. It encodes CTSSPGQNYGYTF.

The chain recombines TRBV18 with TRBJ2-2; D is uncertain. The CDR3 totals 17 residues. The germline V gene encodes CDR1 KGHSH and CDR2 LQKENI. V lost 3 bases, J lost 0 bases, and 14 bases lay in between. Here the CDR3 reads CASSPESQTPNTGELFF. The CDR3 DNA is TGTGCCAGCTCACCTGAGAGCCAGACACCGAACACCGGGGAGCTGTTTTTT.